This T cell receptor beta chain was retrieved from a study of T cells in Graves' hyperthyroidism and ophthalmopathy. The CDR3 runs 18 residues. Trimming removed 5 bases from V and 2 bases from J, with 19 bases in between. Per germline, CDR1 SGHAT and CDR2 FQNNGV. This clonotype was counted many times. Using RNA transcripts as the source, TCR beta CDR3 regions were amplified. A set of HTBI primers served as the primers for a first-round RT-PCR of the TCR CDR3. From the multiplex PCR reads, TCRdb called clonotypes with MiXCR, one entry per CDR3 protein. The sample includes a few hundred thousand distinct CDR3 sequences, approximately 15% of them seen just once.

The chain employs TRBV11-2 and TRBJ2-6, with D perhaps matching TRBD2 (5 bases). Source material: blood. This TCR came from a woman aged 25 to 39 with Graves' hyperthyroidism. The chain's CDR3 is CASSPLLGMVTGANVLTF. In DNA form, the CDR3 reads TGTGCCAGCAGCCCTCTCCTCGGGATGGTCACTGGGGCCAACGTCCTGACTTTC.